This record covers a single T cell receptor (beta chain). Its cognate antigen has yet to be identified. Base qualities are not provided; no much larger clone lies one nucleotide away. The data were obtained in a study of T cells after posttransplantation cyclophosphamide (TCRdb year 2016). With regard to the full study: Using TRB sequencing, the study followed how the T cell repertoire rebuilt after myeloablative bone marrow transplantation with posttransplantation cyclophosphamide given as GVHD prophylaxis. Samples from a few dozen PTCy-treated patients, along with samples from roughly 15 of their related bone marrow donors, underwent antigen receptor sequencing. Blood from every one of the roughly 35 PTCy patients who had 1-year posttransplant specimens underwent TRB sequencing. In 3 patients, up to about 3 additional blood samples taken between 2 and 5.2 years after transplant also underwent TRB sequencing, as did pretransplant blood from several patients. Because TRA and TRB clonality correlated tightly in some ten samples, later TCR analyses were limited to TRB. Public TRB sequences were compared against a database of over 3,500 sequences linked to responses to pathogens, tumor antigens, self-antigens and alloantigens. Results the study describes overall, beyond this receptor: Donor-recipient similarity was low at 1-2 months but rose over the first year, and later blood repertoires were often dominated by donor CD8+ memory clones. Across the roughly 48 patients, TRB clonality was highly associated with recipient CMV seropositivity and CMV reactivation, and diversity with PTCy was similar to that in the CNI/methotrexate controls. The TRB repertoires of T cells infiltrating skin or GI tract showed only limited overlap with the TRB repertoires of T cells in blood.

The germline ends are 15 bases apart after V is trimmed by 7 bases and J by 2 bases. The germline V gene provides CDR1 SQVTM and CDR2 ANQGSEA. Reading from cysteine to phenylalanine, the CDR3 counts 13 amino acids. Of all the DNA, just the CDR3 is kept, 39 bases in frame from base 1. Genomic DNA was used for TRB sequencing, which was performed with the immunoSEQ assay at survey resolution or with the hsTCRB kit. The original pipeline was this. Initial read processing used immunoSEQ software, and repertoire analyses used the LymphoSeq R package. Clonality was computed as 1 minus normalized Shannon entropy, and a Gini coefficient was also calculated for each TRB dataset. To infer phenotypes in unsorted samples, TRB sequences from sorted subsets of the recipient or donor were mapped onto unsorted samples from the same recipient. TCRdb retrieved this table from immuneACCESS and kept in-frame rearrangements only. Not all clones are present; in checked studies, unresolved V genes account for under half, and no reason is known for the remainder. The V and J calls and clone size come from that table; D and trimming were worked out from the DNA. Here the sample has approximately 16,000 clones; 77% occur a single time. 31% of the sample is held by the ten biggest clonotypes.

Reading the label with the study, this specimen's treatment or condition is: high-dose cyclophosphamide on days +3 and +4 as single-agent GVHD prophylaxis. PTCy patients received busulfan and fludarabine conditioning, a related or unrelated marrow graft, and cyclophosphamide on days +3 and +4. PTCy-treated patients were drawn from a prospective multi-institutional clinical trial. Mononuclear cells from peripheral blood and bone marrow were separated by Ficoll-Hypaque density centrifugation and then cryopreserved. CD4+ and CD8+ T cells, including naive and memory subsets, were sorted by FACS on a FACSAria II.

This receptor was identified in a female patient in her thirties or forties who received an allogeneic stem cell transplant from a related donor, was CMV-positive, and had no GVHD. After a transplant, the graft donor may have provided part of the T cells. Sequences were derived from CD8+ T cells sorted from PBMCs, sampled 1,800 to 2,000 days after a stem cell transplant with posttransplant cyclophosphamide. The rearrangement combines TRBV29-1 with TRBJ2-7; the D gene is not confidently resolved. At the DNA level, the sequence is TGCAGCGCCTCCAGCGAGAATGCCTACGAGCAGTACTTC. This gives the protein CSASSENAYEQYF.